The 20 T cell receptor beta chains below come from one sample, sequenced in a study of T cell responses to AZD1222 COVID-19 vaccine. Using immunoSEQ multiplex PCR, the repertoire was profiled, and TCRdb retains in-frame clones only, with some absent. This sample yields more than 95,000 clones, of which nearly 90% are seen a single time; about two fifths belongs to the top ten. Sequencing used peripheral blood, obtained 28 days after the second AZD1222 dose. The origin of the receptors is an adult who received the AZD1222 COVID-19 vaccine.

The rearrangement links TRBV5-5 to TRBJ2-7; 9 bases align to TRBD1. The V gene end was trimmed by 3 bases and the J gene end by 0 bases; junction bases not matched to a gene: 7. This CDR3 is 16 amino acids long. CDR1 is SGHKS and CDR2 is YYEKEE in the germline V gene (reference sequence). The CDR3 region is CASSSRTGEYSYEQYF. CDR3 nucleotide sequence: TGTGCCAGCAGCTCGAGGACAGGGGAGTACTCCTACGAGCAGTACTTC. The full variable domain, with the rest looked up from reference TRBV5-5 and TRBJ2-7, is DAGVTQSPTHLIKTRGQQVTLRCSPISGHKSVSWYQQVLGQGPQFIFQYYEKEERGRGNFPDRFSARQFPNYSSELNVNALLLGDSALYLCASSSRTGEYSYEQYFGPGTRLTVT.

The table lists this clone with a few counts. The genes are TRBV9 and TRBJ1-2, with a tentative D call TRBD1 (6 bases). Trimming cost V 5 bases and J 4 bases, with 15 bases left between them. Germline V lookup: CDR1 SGDLS, CDR2 YYNGEE. The CDR3 spans 14 residues. The CDR3 here is CASREDSPPYGYTF. DNA of the CDR3: TGTGCCAGCAGAGAGGACAGCCCTCCCTATGGCTACACCTTC.

This chain uses TRBV10-3 with TRBJ1-2; maybe TRBD1 (5 bases). Trimming stripped 5 bases from V and 5 bases from J, with 15 bases between. CDR3 size: 14 residues. The germline CDR1 and CDR2 sequences are ENHRY and SYGVKD. CDR3 amino acids: CAISTARDTYGYTF. The CDR3 DNA is TGTGCCATCAGTACGGCCAGGGATACTTATGGCTACACCTTC.

This chain joins TRBV2 and TRBJ2-5; 8 bases align to TRBD1. The V gene's germline CDR1 is SNHLY and CDR2 FYNNEI. The CDR3 runs 14 residues. The J segment lost 4 bases and the V segment lost 5 bases, leaving 6 bases of the junction unmatched. The CDR3 protein is CASSSQGGVETQYF. The CDR3 bases are TGTGCCAGCAGTTCACAGGGGGGAGTAGAGACCCAGTACTTC.

V usage is TRBV18 and J usage is TRBJ2-7; 8 positions agree with TRBD1. This CDR3 is 15 amino acids long. The trim removed 3 bases at V and 0 bases at J, leaving 4 bases unmatched. In germline, CDR1 is KGHSH, CDR2 LQKENI. The CDR3 DNA reads as TGTGCCAGCTCACCCGGACAGGGTTCCTCCTACGAGCAGTACTTC. It is translated as CASSPGQGSSYEQYF.

V is TRBV30 and J is TRBJ2-7; no firm D call. CDR1 and CDR2 (germline): GTSNPN, SVGIG (reference sequence). V was clipped by 3 bases and J by 1 base, with 7 bases between them. This CDR3 contains 12 residues. This CDR3 reads CAWSPMSYEQYF. Written as DNA, the CDR3 is TGTGCCTGGAGCCCCATGTCCTACGAGCAGTACTTC.

This clone has only a few counts. This chain links TRBV5-1 with TRBJ2-7; 11 nucleotides match TRBD1. V lost 4 bases, J lost 7 bases, and 10 bases stayed unmatched. Germline values: CDR1 SGHRS, CDR2 YFSETQ. The CDR3 length is 15 residues. The CDR3 region is CASSLFPGQGDEQYF. The CDR3 region has the DNA TGCGCCAGCAGCCTCTTCCCGGGACAGGGGGATGAGCAGTACTTC.

V and J are TRBV6-5 and TRBJ2-7; no firm D call. The germline CDR1 and CDR2 sequences are MNHEY and SVGAGI. Trimming took off 0 bases at V and 3 bases at J, with 12 bases between the two ends. CDR3 size: 15 residues. CDR3 coding DNA: TGTGCCAGCAGTTACTCCCCCCAGCGCGGCTACGAGCAGTACTTC. This encodes CASSYSPQRGYEQYF.

This chain uses TRBV18 with TRBJ2-7; unclear D gene. The CDR3 contains 12 residues. Germline CDR1 and CDR2: KGHSH and LQKENI. The V end was cut by 2 bases, the J end by 1 base, with 3 bases between. Here the CDR3 reads CASSPGSYEQYF. The CDR3 DNA reads as TGTGCCAGCTCACCAGGGTCCTACGAGCAGTACTTC.

This clone came up once. DNA for the CDR3: TGTGCCAGCAGCTTCGAGTGGACCCAGTACTTC. This sequence encodes CASSFEWTQYF. This rearrangement joins TRBV7-8 to TRBJ2-5; no definite D call. The CDR3 totals 11 residues. Germline CDR1 SGHVS, CDR2 FQNEAQ. Deletions cut 3 bases from V and 7 bases from J, with 6 bases between.

This sequence joins TRBV7-2 and TRBJ2-2; the D gene is possibly TRBD2 (5 bases). This CDR3 has 14 amino acids. The germline gives CDR1 SGHTA, CDR2 FQGNSA. The V end lost 1 base, the J end lost 6 bases, and 9 bases lay between the germline ends. CDR3 coding DNA: TGTGCCAGCAGCTTAGTTTCGGGGTCCGGGGAGCTGTTTTTT. It translates to CASSLVSGSGELFF.

V gene TRBV20-1 combines with J gene TRBJ2-1, with 11 bases that match TRBD2. V lost 3 bases, J lost 7 bases, and 11 bases stayed unmatched. Per germline, CDR1 DFQATT and CDR2 SNEGSKA (reference sequence). The length of the CDR3 is 16 residues. This CDR3 is CSASGIAGGPGNEQFF. The CDR3 nucleotides read TGCAGTGCTAGTGGAATAGCGGGAGGGCCGGGGAATGAGCAGTTCTTC.

The chain carries TRBV18 and TRBJ2-1; 13 positions agree with TRBD2. Germline trimming cut 6 bases from V and 6 bases from J; bases unmatched to any gene: 11. Germline CDR1 KGHSH, CDR2 LQKENI. The CDR3 sequence is 17 residues long. For the CDR3, the DNA is TGTGCCAGCTCCCGCAGACTAGCGGGAGGCGGGGGCAATGAGCAGTTCTTC. It is translated as CASSRRLAGGGGNEQFF.

This sequence joins TRBV5-1 and TRBJ2-5; a weak D match, TRBD1 (5 bases). The CDR3 runs to 13 residues. The germline V gene encodes CDR1 SGHRS and CDR2 YFSETQ. V shed 0 bases and J shed 3 bases, with 6 bases lying between them. The CDR3 region has the DNA TGCGCCAGCAGCTTGGGACAGAAAGAGACCCAGTACTTC. This encodes CASSLGQKETQYF.

V is TRBV6-2 or TRBV6-3 and J is TRBJ1-2; D not certain. The CDR3 runs 15 residues. Trimming removed 0 bases from V and 3 bases from J, with 11 bases in between. Per the germline V gene, CDR1 is MNHEY and CDR2 is SVGEGT. The chain's CDR3 is CASSYSRDFDYGYTF. DNA of the CDR3: TGTGCCAGCAGTTACTCGAGGGATTTTGACTATGGCTACACCTTC.

The chain links TRBV2 to TRBJ2-6; 7 nucleotides agree with TRBD1. Germline trimming cut 6 bases from V and 2 bases from J; bases unmatched to any gene: 7. Germline V gene data show CDR1 as SNHLY and CDR2 as FYNNEI. This CDR3 comprises 16 residues. The DNA for the CDR3 is TGTGCCAGCAGGGGGCCGACAGGGACTGGGGCCAACGTCCTGACTTTC. Translating it yields CASRGPTGTGANVLTF.

The chain uses TRBV7-9 and TRBJ2-7; D remains ambiguous. This CDR3 comprises 15 residues. Looked up from germline, CDR1 is SEHNR and CDR2 is FQNEAQ (reference sequence). V was pared by 5 bases and J by 2 bases, with 16 bases between. CDR3 loop: CASSLLRSRTYEQYF. The CDR3 DNA reads as TGTGCCAGCAGCCTGCTGAGGTCTAGAACCTACGAGCAGTACTTC.

This sequence joins TRBV29-1 and TRBJ2-1; 8 nucleotides line up with TRBD1. V was clipped by 3 bases and J by 0 bases; unmatched bases: 10. Germline-derived CDR1 and CDR2 are SQVTM and ANQGSEA. The CDR3 contains 17 residues. CDR3 sequence (DNA): TGCAGCGTTGACGGACAGGGATCACTAGTCTCCTACAATGAGCAGTTCTTC. This encodes CSVDGQGSLVSYNEQFF.

The CDR3 coding sequence is TGTGCCAGCAGTAGACTAGCGGGAGGGGCATTGGAGCAGTTCTTC. This encodes CASSRLAGGALEQFF. This chain connects TRBV9 to TRBJ2-1, with 14 bases fitting TRBD2. The CDR3 runs 15 residues. V was pared by 5 bases and J by 10 bases, with 8 bases of the junction left unmatched. Germline V lookup: CDR1 SGDLS, CDR2 YYNGEE.

The genes are TRBV25-1 and TRBJ1-2; no clear D gene. CDR1 and CDR2 (germline): MGHDK, SYGVNS. There are 10 residues in the CDR3. The V end lost 10 bases, the J end lost 10 bases, and 13 bases lay between the germline ends. The CDR3 loop is CATRQESYTF. The CDR3, as DNA: TGTGCCACCCGTCAAGAATCCTACACCTTC.